A selection of T cell receptor beta chains follows, all from one sample in a study of OX40 agonist ivuxolimab in advanced cancers. TCRdb's table, derived via immunoSEQ multiplex PCR, lists solely in-frame clones and lacks some. Of about 32,000 clones in the sample, 70% to 85% were seen once. The specimen comprised CD4+ or CD8+ T cells sorted from blood, sampled in a trial of the OX40 agonist ivuxolimab. These TCRs come from an adult with an advanced solid tumor such as melanoma, head and neck, liver or kidney cancer. Both conserved end residues are part of each CDR3. The order of the fields is D gene, V gene, clone size, J gene, CDR3 protein, CDR3 DNA. D genes are given only for firm matches. Clone sizes are given selectively: once, few, many, or a class where the clone is expanded.

TRBD2	TRBV5-8	once	TRBJ2-7	CASSQDVAGNYEQYF	TGTGCCAGCAGCCAAGACGTAGCGGGCAACTACGAGCAGTACTTC
.	TRBV28	.	TRBJ1-2	CASSSGLNYGYTF	TGTGCCAGCAGTTCGGGACTGAACTATGGCTACACCTTC
.	TRBV10-3	.	TRBJ2-1	CAIRPRDPYNEQFF	TGTGCCATCAGGCCCAGGGACCCTTACAATGAGCAGTTCTTC
.	TRBV6-5	.	TRBJ1-4	CASSPFLEEKLFF	TGTGCCAGCAGTCCCTTTCTGGAGGAAAAACTGTTTTTT
TRBD1	TRBV11-3	.	TRBJ2-3	CASSFLGQDRLGDTQYF	TGTGCCAGCAGCTTTCTGGGACAGGATCGGCTGGGCGATACGCAGTATTTT
.	TRBV4-1	.	TRBJ1-5	CASSLGVSQPQHF	TGCGCCAGCAGCCTCGGTGTGAGTCAGCCCCAGCATTTT
TRBD1	TRBV6-5	.	TRBJ1-1	CASRRGHGTEAFF	TGTGCCAGCAGGAGGGGGCATGGGACTGAAGCTTTCTTT
.	TRBV4-1	.	TRBJ2-6	CASSQDGGFGANVLTF	TGCGCCAGCAGCCAAGATGGGGGGTTTGGGGCCAACGTCCTGACTTTC
.	TRBV15	.	TRBJ2-1	CATSSPGSSYNEQFF	TGTGCCACCAGCAGCCCAGGGAGCTCCTACAATGAGCAGTTCTTC
.	TRBV23-1	.	TRBJ1-1	CASSARGSATEAFF	TGCGCCAGCAGTGCGAGGGGGAGTGCCACTGAAGCTTTCTTT
.	TRBV28	.	TRBJ2-7	CASSFRVGNEQYF	TGTGCCAGCAGTTTCAGGGTGGGTAACGAGCAGTACTTC
.	TRBV15	.	TRBJ2-7	CATSRDNRDVRLGYF	TGTGCCACCAGCAGAGATAATCGGGACGTGCGATTGGGGTACTTC
TRBD1	TRBV7-9	.	TRBJ1-2	CASSRGTGDGYTF	TGTGCCAGCAGCCGCGGGACAGGGGATGGCTACACCTTC
TRBD2	TRBV27	.	TRBJ2-7	CASSPFPLAEASYEQYF	TGTGCCAGCAGTCCATTTCCCCTAGCGGAAGCCTCCTACGAGCAGTACTTC
TRBD1	TRBV7-9	once	TRBJ2-7	CASSSTGTGTYEQYF	TGTGCCAGCAGCTCCACCGGGACAGGGACCTACGAGCAGTACTTC
.	TRBV7-6	.	TRBJ2-5	CASSSRPFVVGETQYF	TGTGCCAGCTCGTCCAGGCCCTTTGTTGTCGGGGAGACCCAGTACTTC
.	TRBV4-1	.	TRBJ2-7	CASSQDLLGLRSYEQYF	TGCGCCAGCAGCCAAGATCTTTTAGGGCTGCGCTCCTACGAGCAGTACTTC
.	TRBV13	.	TRBJ2-7	CASSSPDRTKYEQYF	TGTGCCAGCAGCTCCCCGGACAGGACTAAATACGAGCAGTACTTC
.	TRBV20-1	.	TRBJ2-7	CSARAMYEQYF	TGCAGTGCTAGAGCTATGTACGAGCAGTACTTC
.	TRBV10-3	.	TRBJ1-3	CAISEGTPSSGNTIYF	TGTGCCATCAGTGAGGGAACCCCAAGCTCTGGAAACACCATATATTTT
.	TRBV9	.	TRBJ2-6	CASSAEGRPDSGANVLTF	TGTGCCAGCAGCGCCGAAGGGCGGCCGGACTCTGGGGCCAACGTCCTGACTTTC
TRBD2	TRBV11-3	.	TRBJ2-7	CASTGGSSYEQYF	TGTGCATCGACCGGGGGGAGCTCCTACGAGCAGTACTTC
.	TRBV4-1	.	TRBJ2-1	CASSLTLEPGGNEQFF	TGCGCCAGCAGCCTTACCTTGGAACCGGGTGGCAATGAGCAGTTCTTC
.	TRBV27	.	TRBJ2-7	CATKNRDSLYEQYF	TGTGCCACCAAGAACAGGGATTCCCTCTACGAGCAGTACTTC
TRBD2	TRBV11-2	.	TRBJ2-1	CASSLGGSPLYNEQFF	TGTGCCAGCAGCTTAGGCGGGAGCCCCCTCTACAATGAGCAGTTCTTC
.	TRBV7-7	.	TRBJ2-2	CASSFGITGELFF	TGTGCTAGCAGCTTTGGGATCACCGGGGAGCTGTTTTTT
.	TRBV27	.	TRBJ2-3	CASSSLASPTDTQYF	TGTGCCAGCAGTTCGCTAGCGAGCCCCACAGATACGCAGTATTTT
TRBD1	TRBV5-4	.	TRBJ1-1	CASSLDRGTEAFF	TGTGCCAGCAGCCTGGACAGGGGCACTGAAGCTTTCTTT
TRBD1	TRBV4-1	few	TRBJ2-7	CASSPLTGDPYEQYF	TGCGCCAGCAGCCCTTTGACAGGGGATCCCTACGAGCAGTACTTC
.	TRBV30	few	TRBJ1-2	CAWSSSGTSDGYTF	TGTGCCTGGAGTAGCTCAGGGACATCGGATGGCTACACCTTC